Each of the 20 T cell receptor beta chains below was sequenced from the same sample in a study of cytomegalovirus exposure and HLA in healthy donors. Measured with immunoSEQ multiplex PCR; TCRdb has only the in-frame clones, and not every one. The sample carries roughly 68,000 clones, 96% recorded once. Sequences were obtained from PBMCs. These receptors came from a woman under 30 in good health and CMV-seropositive.

The chain uses TRBV28 and TRBJ2-1; 12 bases match TRBD1. V lost 4 bases, J lost 5 bases, and 12 bases stayed unmatched. This CDR3 spans 18 amino acids. Germline V gives CDR1 MDHEN, CDR2 SYDVKM. The CDR3: CASSSNRGTGGFDNEQFF. DNA for the CDR3: TGTGCCAGCAGTTCCAATAGGGGGACAGGGGGCTTCGACAATGAGCAGTTCTTC.

The chain uses TRBV30 and TRBJ1-5; no clear D. Germline CDR1 is GTSNPN and CDR2 is SVGIG (reference sequence). The CDR3 spans 15 residues. Trimming pared 0 bases from V and 0 bases from J, leaving 9 bases between. The CDR3 region is CAWSVGRSSNQPQHF. The CDR3 coding sequence is TGTGCCTGGAGTGTTGGTAGGAGTAGCAATCAGCCCCAGCATTTT. The variable domain in full, completed from reference TRBV30 and TRBJ1-5, reads SQTIHQWPATLVQPVGSPLSLECTVEGTSNPNLYWYRQAAGRGLQLLFYSVGIGQISSEVPQNLSASRPQDRQFILSSKKLLLSDSGFYLCAWSVGRSSNQPQHFGDGTRLSIL.

The chain employs TRBV7-2 and TRBJ2-3, with TRBD2 identical over 8 bases. Unmatched junction bases numbered 5, after V lost 1 base and J lost 2 bases. Looked up from germline, CDR1 is SGHTA and CDR2 is FQGNSA. The CDR3 has 16 residues. CDR3 loop: CASSLGERGNTDTQYF. DNA of the CDR3: TGTGCCAGCAGCTTAGGCGAGCGGGGGAACACAGATACGCAGTATTTT.

This clone was detected once. V is TRBV11-2 and J is TRBJ2-7, with D unclear. There are 14 residues in the CDR3. Trimming removed 5 bases from V and 3 bases from J, with 14 bases in between. Germline V lookup: CDR1 SGHAT, CDR2 FQNNGV. In nucleotides, the CDR3 is TGTGCCAGCAGCCCAGTGGGCCCTAACTACGAGCAGTACTTC. It yields the protein CASSPVGPNYEQYF.

The chain employs TRBV28 and TRBJ2-3; 8 positions match TRBD2. Unmatched junction bases numbered 17, after V lost 8 bases and J lost 10 bases. There are 15 residues in the CDR3. From germline, CDR1 is MDHEN and CDR2 SYDVKM. The DNA of the CDR3 is TGTGCCAGCGGTGAGGGACGGGAGGGCCTAGCTGCGCAGTATTTT. Protein sequence: CASGEGREGLAAQYF.

The chain joins TRBV28 to TRBJ2-1; D might be TRBD2 (6 bases). V gave up 2 bases and J gave up 3 bases, with 11 bases separating them. This CDR3 is built from 15 residues. Germline assignment: CDR1 MDHEN and CDR2 SYDVKM. CDR3: CASSLTGEGYNEQFF. The CDR3 nucleotides read TGTGCCAGCAGTTTAACGGGAGAGGGCTACAATGAGCAGTTCTTC.

The chain is built from TRBV19 and TRBJ2-1, with 9 bases that match TRBD2. Trimming removed 7 bases from V and 9 bases from J; junction bases left unmatched: 7. Germline assignment: CDR1 LNHDA and CDR2 SQIVND (reference sequence). CDR3 length equals 13 residues. The CDR3 nucleotides read TGTGCCAGTAACCTAGCGGGAAGCCTTGAGCAGTTCTTC. Its translation: CASNLAGSLEQFF.

V is TRBV4-1 and J is TRBJ1-4, with TRBD1 as a possible D gene (5 bases). Germline values: CDR1 MGHRA, CDR2 YSYEKL. V was pared by 1 base and J by 3 bases, with 6 bases between. CDR3 size: 14 residues. This chain's CDR3 is CASSQVTANEKLFF. The CDR3 DNA follows: TGCGCCAGCAGCCAAGTGACAGCTAATGAAAAACTGTTTTTT.

The V call is TRBV28, the J call TRBJ2-7; 14 nucleotides line up with TRBD2. Germline lookup yields CDR1 MDHEN and CDR2 SYDVKM. V trimming: 4 bases; J trimming: 10 bases; junction bases outside the gene matches: 9. The CDR3 is made up of 15 amino acids. The CDR3 bases are TGTGCCAGCAGTTCTCAAGGACTAGCGGGAGGCAAACAGTACTTC. It encodes CASSSQGLAGGKQYF.

This chain links TRBV29-1 with TRBJ1-4; no definite D call. V lost 1 base to trimming and J lost 4 bases, with 16 bases between them. This CDR3 spans 16 amino acids. Looked up from germline, CDR1 is SQVTM and CDR2 is ANQGSEA. The CDR3 bases are TGCAGCGTTGAAGGCGCCGGGGTTTGGGGTAATGAAAAACTGTTTTTT. Translated: CSVEGAGVWGNEKLFF. The full variable domain, in which reference TRBV29-1 and TRBJ1-4 provide the parts outside the CDR3, is SAVISQKPSRDICQRGTSLTIQCQVDSQVTMMFWYRQQPGQSLTLIATANQGSEATYESGFVIDKFPISRPNLTFSTLTVSNMSPEDSSIYLCSVEGAGVWGNEKLFFGSGTQLSVL.

The genes are TRBV5-1 and TRBJ2-2, with D maybe TRBD2 (5 bases). The CDR3 consists of 18 residues. Trimming took 0 bases from V and 6 from J, leaving 21 bases between them. CDR1 is SGHRS and CDR2 is YFSETQ in the germline V gene. CDR3 bases: TGCGCCAGCAGCTTGGCCTCAAAGCGTGGGAGTAAAGCCGGGGAGCTGTTTTTT. Translated: CASSLASKRGSKAGELFF.

This clone has a handful of counts. The V and J genes are TRBV10-3 and TRBJ2-7, with D perhaps TRBD2 (5 bases). Germline CDR1 ENHRY, CDR2 SYGVKD. The CDR3 consists of 13 residues. With 4 bases removed from V and 3 bases from J, the gap between germline ends came to 10 bases. CDR3 sequence: CAISGPGSYEQYF. The CDR3 DNA is TGTGCCATCAGTGGACCGGGAAGCTACGAGCAGTACTTC.

The genes are TRBV10-1 and TRBJ2-1; 9 bases are a match to TRBD2. From germline, CDR1 is WNHNN and CDR2 SYGVQD (reference sequence). This CDR3 has 17 amino acids. V lost 10 bases and J lost 6; bases outside the gene matches: 19. CDR3 in amino acids: CATETVSGSARFNEQFF. The CDR3, as DNA: TGCGCCACCGAAACCGTTAGCGGGAGCGCGAGGTTCAATGAGCAGTTCTTC.

This sequence joins TRBV7-9 and TRBJ1-1; D not resolved. Germline CDR1 is SEHNR and CDR2 is FQNEAQ (reference sequence). With 6 bases removed from V and 1 base from J, the gap between germline ends came to 9 bases. The CDR3 extends over 13 amino acids. The CDR3 region has the DNA TGTGCCAGCAGTTCGACACAGAACACTGAAGCTTTCTTT. The encoded protein is CASSSTQNTEAFF.

The chain carries TRBV29-1 and TRBJ2-7; no definite D call. The germline V and J ends were trimmed by 5 bases and 6 bases, with 23 bases remaining between them. The germline V gene encodes CDR1 SQVTM and CDR2 ANQGSEA. The CDR3 spans 15 residues. CDR3: CSVRTFPVSLSEQYF. The CDR3 coding sequence is TGCAGCGTTCGCACGTTTCCAGTGTCTCTCTCCGAGCAGTACTTC.

This clone has just a few counts. This chain connects TRBV7-2 to TRBJ1-5, with D tentatively TRBD1 (6 bases). The V end was cut by 3 bases, the J end by 5 bases, with 14 bases between. Germline V gene sequence: CDR1 SGHTA, CDR2 FQGNSA. The length of the CDR3 is 15 residues. CDR3 bases: TGTGCCAGCAGCTTCAAGTCGCAGGGGCATCAGCCCCAGCATTTT. This translates into CASSFKSQGHQPQHF.

The chain links TRBV9 to TRBJ2-7, with TRBD2 matching over 10 bases. Germline V CDR1 and CDR2: SGDLS, YYNGEE. CDR3 length equals 14 residues. The V and J ends lost 3 bases and 0 bases, in that order; junction bases with no gene match: 0. The CDR3 is CASSGTSGSYEQYF. The CDR3 region has the DNA TGTGCCAGCAGCGGGACTAGCGGCTCCTACGAGCAGTACTTC.

This chain joins TRBV15 and TRBJ2-1, with D maybe TRBD2 (5 bases). The germline gives CDR1 LNHNV, CDR2 YYDKDF (reference sequence). V lost 5 bases to trimming and J lost 7 bases, with 21 bases between them. This CDR3 is built from 16 residues. CDR3 nucleotides: TGTGCCACCAGCGATCGGGCCAGCGGAGTGGAGAATGAGCAGTTCTTC. Amino acids: CATSDRASGVENEQFF.

The chain combines TRBV27 with TRBJ1-4; 7 nucleotides agree with TRBD1. CDR3 length equals 15 residues. V lost 6 bases and J lost 4; bases outside the gene matches: 8. Germline CDR1 reads MNHEY; CDR2 reads SMNVEV (reference sequence). CDR3 sequence reads: CASSPGTDNNEKLFF. As DNA, the CDR3 is TGTGCCAGCAGCCCCGGGACAGACAATAATGAAAAACTGTTTTTT.

The chain carries TRBV5-1 and TRBJ2-2; 12 bases map to TRBD2. V dropped 0 bases and J dropped 5; count of bases not matched to a gene: 5. Germline CDR1 and CDR2: SGHRS and YFSETQ. This CDR3 spans 17 amino acids. The CDR3 DNA is TGCGCCAGCAGCTTGGTGCCTAGCGGGAGGGGGACCGGGGAGCTGTTTTTT. It specifies CASSLVPSGRGTGELFF.